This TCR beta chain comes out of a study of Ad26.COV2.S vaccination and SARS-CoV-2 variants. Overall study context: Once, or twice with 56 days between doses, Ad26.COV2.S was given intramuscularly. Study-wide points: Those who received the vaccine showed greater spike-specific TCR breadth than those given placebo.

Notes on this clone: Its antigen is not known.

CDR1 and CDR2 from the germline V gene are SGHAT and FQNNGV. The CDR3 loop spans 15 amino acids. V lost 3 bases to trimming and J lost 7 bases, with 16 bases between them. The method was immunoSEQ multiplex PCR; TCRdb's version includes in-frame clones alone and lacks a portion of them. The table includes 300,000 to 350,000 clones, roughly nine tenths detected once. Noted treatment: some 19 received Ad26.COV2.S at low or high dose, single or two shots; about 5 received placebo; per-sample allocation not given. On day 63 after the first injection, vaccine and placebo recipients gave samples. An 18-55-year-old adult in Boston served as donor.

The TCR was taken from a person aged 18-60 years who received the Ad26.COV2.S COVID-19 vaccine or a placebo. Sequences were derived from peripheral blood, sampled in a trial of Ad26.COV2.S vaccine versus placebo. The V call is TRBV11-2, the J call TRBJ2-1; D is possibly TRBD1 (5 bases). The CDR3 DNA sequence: TGTGCCAGCAGCTTGGATCCGACGACAGTTAATGAGCAGTTCTTC. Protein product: CASSLDPTTVNEQFF. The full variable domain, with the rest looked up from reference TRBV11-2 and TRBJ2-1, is EAGVAQSPRYKIIEKRQSVAFWCNPISGHATLYWYQQILGQGPKLLIQFQNNGVVDDSQLPKDRFSAERLKGVDSTLKIQPAKLEDSAVYLCASSLDPTTVNEQFFGPGTRLTVL.